Shown below are 15 T cell receptor beta chains from a single sample sequenced in a study of blood T cells in healthy people across ages. With a J-beta primer mix and a sample-barcoded 5' primer, a second PCR ran about 7 to 12 cycles. Using its own MiXCR run on the 5' RACE reads, TCRdb lists one record per CDR3 protein. The sample shows hundreds of thousands of distinct CDR3 sequences, 29% of them seen only once. The specimen sequenced was blood. All receptors come from a woman aged 80 or older in good health.

This rearrangement joins TRBV7-9 to TRBJ1-4; a possible D gene is TRBD1 (5 bases). Looked up from germline, CDR1 is SEHNR and CDR2 is FQNEAQ (reference sequence). Trimming removed 1 base from V and 6 bases from J, with 6 bases in between. CDR3 length equals 13 residues. CDR3 in amino acids: CASSLGGDEKLFF. In nucleotides, the CDR3 is TGTGCCAGCAGCTTAGGAGGGGATGAAAAACTGTTTTTT.

This clonotype was observed a few times. This sequence joins TRBV4-1 and TRBJ2-3; D may be TRBD1 (5 bases). Trimming shortened V by 4 bases and J by 6 bases, and 20 bases separated the two germline ends. The CDR3 is 16 residues long. The germline V gene has CDR1 MGHRA and CDR2 YSYEKL. The DNA for the CDR3 is TGCGCCAGCAGCCCCTTGGGTCGTTCAGGGCTCGATACGCAGTATTTT. The encoded protein is CASSPLGRSGLDTQYF.

This clonotype was recorded a few times. The chain couples TRBV25-1 to TRBJ1-2; D uncertain. Germline CDR1 reads MGHDK; CDR2 reads SYGVNS. CDR3 length equals 13 residues. Trimming cost V 5 bases and J 5 bases, with 12 bases left between them. The CDR3 sequence is CASSIQERYGYTF. The CDR3 bases are TGTGCCAGCAGTATCCAGGAGAGGTATGGCTACACCTTC.

This clonotype appeared many times. The rearrangement uses TRBV5-1 and TRBJ2-5; D uncertain. Germline V lookup: CDR1 SGHRS, CDR2 YFSETQ. This CDR3 is 14 amino acids long. V lost 1 base, J lost 2 bases, and 9 bases lay in between. CDR3 sequence (DNA): TGCGCCAGCAGCTTGAGGTCACCACAAGAGACCCAGTACTTC. Amino acids: CASSLRSPQETQYF.

This clonotype was recorded many times. The chain employs TRBV21-1 and TRBJ1-2; the listed D gene, TRBD1, was not tested against the DNA. TRBV21-1 corresponds to a pseudogene. This CDR3 comprises 21 residues. The DNA of the CDR3 is TGTGCCAGCAGCAAAGTCTCGGTTCCCTTAGACAGGGGGATAGTTCCCTATGGCTACACCTTC. Protein sequence: CASSKVSVPLDRGIVPYGYTF.

The chain recombines TRBV7-2 with TRBJ1-2; no reliable D call. This CDR3 has 12 residues. CDR1 and CDR2 from the germline V gene are SGHTA and FQGNSA. V was clipped by 5 bases and J by 6 bases, with 10 bases between them. The CDR3 spells CASSGLSDGYTF. In nucleotides, the CDR3 is TGTGCCAGCAGCGGACTGAGTGATGGCTACACCTTC.

This clonotype was observed a few times. The CDR3 here is CASSYRQGGATNEKLFF. The CDR3 region has the DNA TGTGCCAGCAGTTACCGTCAGGGAGGTGCAACTAATGAAAAACTGTTTTTT. This sequence joins TRBV6-5 and TRBJ1-4; tentative D call: TRBD1 (5 bases). V was cut by 2 bases and J by 0 bases, with 13 bases left in between. CDR1 and CDR2 (germline): MNHEY, SVGAGI. The CDR3 consists of 17 residues.

J is TRBJ2-7 and V is TRBV2; D is ambiguous. CDR1 SNHLY and CDR2 FYNNEI come from the germline V gene. This CDR3 has 12 residues. With 6 bases removed from V and 2 bases from J, the gap between germline ends came to 8 bases. CDR3 in amino acids: CASSIDPYEQYF. The CDR3 DNA reads as TGTGCCAGCAGCATTGACCCCTACGAGCAGTACTTC.

This clonotype was detected ten times or more. V usage is TRBV5-1 and J usage is TRBJ1-2, with D possibly TRBD1 on 5 matching bases. This CDR3 is 15 amino acids long. The V gene's germline CDR1 is SGHRS and CDR2 YFSETQ. Trimming removed 5 bases at V and 1 base at J, with 15 bases between. CDR3 residues: CASREIRGLNYGYTF. CDR3 sequence (DNA): TGCGCCAGCAGAGAAATTCGGGGACTTAACTATGGCTACACCTTC.

Many counts were recorded for this clonotype. The V and J genes are TRBV20-1 and TRBJ1-6; D might be TRBD1 (6 bases). V lost 6 bases and J lost 2, with 23 bases in between. Per the germline V gene, CDR1 is DFQATT and CDR2 is SNEGSKA (reference sequence). The CDR3 is made up of 18 amino acids. In DNA form, the CDR3 reads TGCAGTGCGACGACAGGCAGCTCACTCTTAGCCTATAATTCACCCCTCCACTTT. It translates to CSATTGSSLLAYNSPLHF.

The rearrangement joins TRBV24-1 to TRBJ1-5; the match to TRBD1 covers 7 bases. Trimming took 7 bases from V and 2 from J; bases not matched to a gene: 7. The CDR3 contains 15 residues. The V gene's germline CDR1 is KGHDR and CDR2 SFDVKD. CDR3 loop: CATSARGSGNQPQHF. The DNA of the CDR3 is TGTGCCACCAGCGCCAGGGGGTCAGGCAATCAGCCCCAGCATTTT.

This clonotype was picked up many times. CDR3 amino acids: CASSLAGAKGYTF. CDR3 DNA sequence: TGTGCCAGCAGCTTAGCAGGGGCCAAGGGCTACACCTTC. The chain carries TRBV7-2 and TRBJ1-2; a weak D match, TRBD1 (5 bases). The V and J ends lost 0 bases and 8 bases respectively, with 10 bases between them. This CDR3 comprises 13 residues. Germline V CDR1 and CDR2: SGHTA, FQGNSA.

Turning to this clonotype: This may be a read error, as it is one base from a much larger clone. The rearrangement uses TRBV20-1 and TRBJ2-1; weak D call: TRBD2 (7 bases). This CDR3 has 15 residues. Germline loops: CDR1 DFQATT, CDR2 SNEGSKA (reference sequence). Trimming pared 6 bases from V and 14 bases from J, leaving 29 bases between. The CDR3 coding sequence is TGCAGTGCCCCAGTGGGCGGGGGCCCCACAATGAACGAGTTCTTC. Its protein is CSAPVGGGPTMNEFF.

The gene calls are TRBV7-2 and TRBJ2-5; TRBD2 matches at 9 bases. The J call is doubtful: the DNA matches TRBJ2-7 better. The V gene's germline CDR1 is SGHTA and CDR2 FQGNSA. This CDR3 contains 18 residues. CDR3 in amino acids: CASSSGRAGGLVAYEQYF. Here the CDR3 DNA reads TGTGCCAGCAGCTCCGGAAGAGCGGGGGGCCTAGTGGCATACGAGCAGTACTTC.

This clonotype was detected only a few times. This may arise from a read error, as a much more abundant clone is one base away. The chain carries TRBV7-6 and TRBJ2-1; a weak D match, TRBD1 (5 bases). The CDR3 consists of 16 residues. Germline loops: CDR1 SGHVS, CDR2 FNYEAQ. Written as DNA, the CDR3 is TGTGCCAGCAGCAACCCCCACAGGAGCTCCTACAGTGAGCAGTTCTTC. This encodes CASSNPHRSSYSEQFF.